This is a list of T cell receptor beta chains from one sample in a study of blood T cell repertoires in COVID-19. Sequenced by immunoSEQ multiplex PCR; TCRdb stores in-frame clones only, minus some. The data hold roughly 500,000 clones, with 75% to 90% observed a single time. The sequenced sample was peripheral blood. The receptors here all came from a human donor in a cohort sampled during active COVID-19. CDR3s include the opening cysteine and the closing phenylalanine or tryptophan. The order of the fields is J gene, D gene, V gene, clone size, CDR3 protein, CDR3 DNA. D genes are given only for firm matches. Some rows mark clone size as missing; the rest say once, few, many or name a class of expanded clone.

>TRBJ1-2|TRBD1|TRBV29-1|.
CSVGGTANYGYTF
TGCAGCGTCGGTGGGACAGCCAACTATGGCTACACCTTC
>TRBJ1-1|TRBD1|TRBV19|.
CASSRGTGAHTEAFF
TGTGCCAGTAGTAGAGGGACAGGGGCCCACACTGAAGCTTTCTTT
>TRBJ2-2|.|TRBV7-3|few
CASSLRPRQNTGELFF
TGTGCCAGCAGCTTAAGGCCGCGACAGAACACCGGGGAGCTGTTTTTT
>TRBJ2-5|TRBD2|TRBV19|.
CASSSLADQVGETQYF
TGTGCCAGTAGCAGCCTAGCGGACCAAGTTGGAGAGACCCAGTACTTC
>TRBJ2-1|.|TRBV5-4|.
CASSASLVRGRTYNEQFF
TGTGCCAGCAGCGCGAGCTTGGTCAGGGGAAGGACCTACAATGAGCAGTTCTTC
>TRBJ2-1|TRBD2|TRBV6-2/TRBV6-3|.
CASSLRSGRALDEQFF
TGTGCCAGCAGCCTTCGTAGCGGGAGGGCCCTAGATGAGCAGTTCTTC
>TRBJ1-5|TRBD1|TRBV6-5|once
CASSSGTGKDQPQHF
TGTGCCAGCAGCTCTGGGACAGGGAAGGATCAGCCCCAGCATTTT
>TRBJ2-7|TRBD1|TRBV28|.
CASSFPGQAYEQYF
TGTGCCAGCAGTTTCCCTGGACAGGCCTACGAGCAGTACTTC
>TRBJ1-4|.|TRBV30|.
CAWRTTGTEEKLFF
TGTGCCTGGAGGACAACAGGGACCGAAGAAAAACTGTTTTTT
>TRBJ1-5|.|TRBV18|once
CASSAEQVGQPQHF
TGTGCCAGCTCAGCCGAACAAGTCGGGCAGCCCCAGCATTTT
>TRBJ1-2|TRBD1|TRBV7-2|.
CASSLGQGRSNYGYTF
TGTGCCAGCAGCTTAGGACAGGGGCGCTCTAACTATGGCTACACCTTC
>TRBJ1-2|TRBD1|TRBV5-4|.
CASSPGQPYNYGYTF
TGTGCCAGCAGCCCGGGACAGCCTTATAACTATGGCTACACCTTC
>TRBJ1-5|TRBD1|TRBV4-1|.
CASSQERTGVNQPQHF
TGCGCCAGCAGCCAAGAAAGGACAGGCGTCAATCAGCCCCAGCATTTT
>TRBJ2-1|.|TRBV30|.
CAWRIRREPSYNEQFF
TGTGCCTGGAGGATTCGTCGGGAGCCATCCTACAATGAGCAGTTCTTC
>TRBJ2-2|TRBD2|TRBV25-1|.
CASSLTSGNTGELFF
TGTGCCAGCAGTCTGACTAGCGGAAACACCGGGGAGCTGTTTTTT
>TRBJ1-5|TRBD1|TRBV28|.
CASSLNGQGLNQPQHF
TGTGCCAGCAGTTTAAATGGACAGGGTCTCAATCAGCCCCAGCATTTT
>TRBJ1-2|.|TRBV19|once
CATRSGGGVMDGYTF
TGTGCCACCAGATCGGGTGGAGGAGTCATGGATGGCTACACCTTC
>TRBJ1-4|TRBD1|TRBV29-1|.
CSVERTGYSEKLFF
TGCAGCGTTGAGCGGACAGGGTACAGTGAAAAACTGTTTTTT
>TRBJ1-5|.|TRBV28|.
CASNPTVAQPQHF
TGTGCCAGCAACCCCACAGTCGCTCAGCCCCAGCATTTT
>TRBJ2-1|.|TRBV7-7|.
CASSLEPGLWNEQFF
TGTGCTAGCAGCTTAGAGCCGGGACTGTGGAATGAGCAGTTCTTC
>TRBJ2-7|.|TRBV7-6|.
CASSSEISGGSYEQYF
TGTGCCAGCAGCTCAGAAATTTCAGGTGGATCCTACGAGCAGTACTTC
>TRBJ2-7|TRBD2|TRBV2|few
CASSEASGVPYEQYF
TGTGCCAGCAGTGAAGCTAGCGGGGTCCCCTACGAGCAGTACTTC
>TRBJ2-7|.|TRBV6-5|.
CASSPGRASYEQYF
TGTGCCAGCAGCCCGGGAAGGGCCTCCTACGAGCAGTACTTC
>TRBJ1-5|.|TRBV7-2|.
CASSRYGNQPQHF
TGTGCCAGCAGCCGGTATGGCAATCAGCCCCAGCATTTT
>TRBJ2-1|TRBD1|TRBV27|once
CASSLGQGVIYEQFF
TGTGCCAGCAGTTTAGGGCAGGGGGTGATTTATGAGCAGTTCTTC
>TRBJ1-5|.|TRBV6-5|once
CASSTSLDQPQHF
TGTGCCAGCAGTACCTCTCTAGATCAGCCCCAGCATTTT
>TRBJ2-2|TRBD2|TRBV7-6|.
CASSLGPSGGTGELFF
TGTGCCAGCAGCTTAGGACCTAGCGGTGGCACCGGGGAGCTGTTTTTT
>TRBJ2-3|TRBD2|TRBV5-1|.
CASKSRKREWADTQYF
TGCGCCAGCAAGAGTAGGAAGCGGGAGTGGGCAGATACGCAGTATTTT
>TRBJ2-5|.|TRBV30|.
CAWRSGYGSWPQETQYF
TGTGCCTGGAGGTCGGGGTACGGGAGTTGGCCCCAAGAGACCCAGTACTTC
>TRBJ1-1|.|TRBV29-1|.
CSAPGTMNTEAFF
TGCAGCGCCCCGGGAACTATGAACACTGAAGCTTTCTTT
>TRBJ1-1|.|TRBV7-2|.
CASSLDGGLTEAFF
TGTGCCAGCAGCTTAGATGGAGGCCTCACTGAAGCTTTCTTT
>TRBJ1-1|.|TRBV9|.
CASSPLGVNTEAFF
TGTGCCAGCAGCCCACTGGGCGTGAACACTGAAGCTTTCTTT
>TRBJ2-3|.|TRBV5-5|.
CASSLGIAMVTDTQYF
TGTGCCAGCAGCTTGGGTATAGCCATGGTGACAGATACGCAGTATTTT
>TRBJ2-1|.|TRBV2|.
CASRQGYEQFF
TGTGCCAGCAGACAGGGCTATGAGCAGTTCTTC
>TRBJ2-2|.|TRBV25-1|few
CASSPGAGELFF
TGTGCCAGCAGTCCCGGAGCCGGGGAGCTGTTTTTT
>TRBJ2-2|.|TRBV7-2|.
CASSSQGLANTGELFF
TGTGCCAGCAGCTCCCAGGGGTTGGCCAACACCGGGGAGCTGTTTTTT
>TRBJ2-3|TRBD2|TRBV30|.
CAWRAGGTDTQYF
TGTGCCTGGAGAGCGGGGGGCACAGATACGCAGTATTTT
>TRBJ1-2|TRBD1|TRBV6-6|.
CASSSRQGTNYGYTF
TGTGCCAGCAGCTCTAGACAGGGAACTAACTATGGCTACACCTTC
>TRBJ1-2|.|TRBV7-2|.
CASSLESGTPSNYGYTF
TGTGCCAGCAGCTTAGAGAGCGGGACACCTTCTAACTATGGCTACACCTTC
>TRBJ1-1|TRBD1|TRBV5-6|.
CASSPGTGGKDTEAFF
TGTGCCAGCAGCCCTGGGACAGGGGGGAAGGACACTGAAGCTTTCTTT
>TRBJ1-2|TRBD1|TRBV28|.
CASSSRDRGWNYGYTF
TGTGCCAGCAGTTCCCGGGACAGGGGATGGAACTATGGCTACACCTTC
>TRBJ1-1|.|TRBV10-2|.
CASAGTGGEAFF
TGCGCCAGCGCAGGAACCGGGGGGGAAGCTTTCTTT
>TRBJ1-5|.|TRBV7-2|few
CASSLASSNQPQHF
TGTGCCAGCAGCTTAGCGAGTAGCAATCAGCCCCAGCATTTT
>TRBJ2-1|TRBD2|TRBV7-7|.
CASSLALAGGNNEQFF
TGTGCTAGCAGCTTAGCGCTAGCGGGAGGGAATAATGAGCAGTTCTTC
>TRBJ1-2|.|TRBV21-1|.
CASSPRTGNYGYTF
TGTGCCAGCAGCCCCCGAACAGGGAACTATGGCTACACCTTC
>TRBJ1-2|.|TRBV28|few
CASSLVGAGGNYGYTF
TGTGCCAGCAGTTTAGTCGGTGCGGGGGGTAACTATGGCTACACCTTC
>TRBJ2-3|TRBD2|TRBV5-1|.
CASSQRLAGRADTQYF
TGCGCCAGCAGCCAAAGACTAGCGGGAAGAGCAGATACGCAGTATTTT
>TRBJ1-2|.|TRBV2|.
CASSHRVYGYTF
TGTGCCAGCAGTCACAGAGTCTATGGCTACACCTTC
>TRBJ2-3|.|TRBV7-9|.
CASSTQRGAQTDTQYF
TGTGCCAGCAGCACTCAGCGCGGGGCGCAAACAGATACGCAGTATTTT
>TRBJ1-1|.|TRBV18|.
CASSKGGDSTEAFF
TGTGCCAGCTCCAAGGGGGGGGATAGCACTGAAGCTTTCTTT
>TRBJ1-1|.|TRBV30|.
CAWNQGQNTEAFF
TGTGCCTGGAACCAGGGACAGAACACTGAAGCTTTCTTT
>TRBJ2-7|TRBD2|TRBV3-1/TRBV3-2|few
CASSQGQGGPSEQYF
TGTGCCAGCAGCCAAGGGCAGGGAGGGCCCTCCGAGCAGTACTTC
>TRBJ1-1|.|TRBV3-1/TRBV3-2|.
CASSPRTQEDVEAFF
TGTGCCAGCAGCCCCCGCACCCAGGAGGACGTTGAAGCTTTCTTT